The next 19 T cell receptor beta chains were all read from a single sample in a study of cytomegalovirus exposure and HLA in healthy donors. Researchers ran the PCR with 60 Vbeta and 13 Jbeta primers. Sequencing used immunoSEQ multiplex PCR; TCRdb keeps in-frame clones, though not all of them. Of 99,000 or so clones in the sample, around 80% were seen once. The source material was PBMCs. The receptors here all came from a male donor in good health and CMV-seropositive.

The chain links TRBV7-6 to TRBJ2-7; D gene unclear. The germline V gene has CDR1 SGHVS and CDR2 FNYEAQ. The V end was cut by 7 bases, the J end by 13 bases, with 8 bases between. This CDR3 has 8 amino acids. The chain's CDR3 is CASTPGYF. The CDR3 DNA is TGTGCCAGCACCCCGGGTTACTTC.

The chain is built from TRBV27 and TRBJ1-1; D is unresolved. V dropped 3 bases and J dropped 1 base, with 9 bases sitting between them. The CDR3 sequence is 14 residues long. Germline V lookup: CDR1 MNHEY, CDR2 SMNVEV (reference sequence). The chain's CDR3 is CASSLGIKNTEAFF. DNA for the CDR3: TGTGCCAGCAGTTTGGGCATCAAGAACACTGAAGCTTTCTTT.

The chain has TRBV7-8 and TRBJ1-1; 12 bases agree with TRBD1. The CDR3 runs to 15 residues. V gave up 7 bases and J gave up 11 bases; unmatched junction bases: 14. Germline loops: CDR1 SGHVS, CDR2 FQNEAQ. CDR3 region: CASTPSGTGGSGAFF. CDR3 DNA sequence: TGTGCCAGCACCCCTTCAGGGACAGGGGGCAGTGGGGCTTTCTTT.

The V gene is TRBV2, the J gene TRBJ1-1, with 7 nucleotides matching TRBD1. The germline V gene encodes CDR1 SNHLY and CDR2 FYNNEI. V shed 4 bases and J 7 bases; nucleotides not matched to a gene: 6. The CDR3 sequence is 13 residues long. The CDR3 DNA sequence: TGTGCCAGCAGTGGCCGACAGGGCGGTGAAGCTTTCTTT. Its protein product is CASSGRQGGEAFF.

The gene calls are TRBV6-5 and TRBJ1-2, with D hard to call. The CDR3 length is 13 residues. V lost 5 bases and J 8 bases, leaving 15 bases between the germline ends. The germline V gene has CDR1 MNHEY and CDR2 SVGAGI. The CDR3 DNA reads TGTGCCAGCAGTGTCAGCTTGTTGGGCGGCTACACCTTC. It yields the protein CASSVSLLGGYTF.

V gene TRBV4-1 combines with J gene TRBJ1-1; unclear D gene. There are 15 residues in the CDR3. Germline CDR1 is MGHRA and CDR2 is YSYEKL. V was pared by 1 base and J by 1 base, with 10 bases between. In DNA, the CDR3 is TGCGCCAGCAGCCAAGGGCCAGGAAGGAACACTGAAGCTTTCTTT. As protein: CASSQGPGRNTEAFF.

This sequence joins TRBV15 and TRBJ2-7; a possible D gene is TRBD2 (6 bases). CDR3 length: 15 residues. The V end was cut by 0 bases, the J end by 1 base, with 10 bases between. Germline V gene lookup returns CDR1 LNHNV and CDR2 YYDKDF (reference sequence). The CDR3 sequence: CATSRDLRGSYEQYF. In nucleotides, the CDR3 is TGTGCCACCAGCAGAGACCTACGGGGGTCCTACGAGCAGTACTTC.

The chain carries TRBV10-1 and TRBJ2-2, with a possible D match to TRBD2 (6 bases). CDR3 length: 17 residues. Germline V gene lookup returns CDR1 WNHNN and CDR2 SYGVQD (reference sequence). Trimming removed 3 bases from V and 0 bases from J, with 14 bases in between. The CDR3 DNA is TGCGCCAGCAGTGATATCCGGGACTCCTCGAACACCGGGGAGCTGTTTTTT. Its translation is CASSDIRDSSNTGELFF.

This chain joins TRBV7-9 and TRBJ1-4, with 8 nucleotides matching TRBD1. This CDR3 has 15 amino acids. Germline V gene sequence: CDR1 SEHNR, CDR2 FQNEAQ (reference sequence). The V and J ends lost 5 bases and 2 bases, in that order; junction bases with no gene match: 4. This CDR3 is CASSPYRGTNEKLFF. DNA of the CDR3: TGTGCCAGCAGCCCTTACAGGGGGACTAATGAAAAACTGTTTTTT.

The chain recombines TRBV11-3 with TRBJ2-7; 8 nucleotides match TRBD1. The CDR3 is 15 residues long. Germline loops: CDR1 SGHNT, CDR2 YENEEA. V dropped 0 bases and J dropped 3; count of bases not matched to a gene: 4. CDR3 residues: CASSLDQTGGYEQYF. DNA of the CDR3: TGTGCCAGCAGCTTAGATCAAACAGGGGGCTACGAGCAGTACTTC. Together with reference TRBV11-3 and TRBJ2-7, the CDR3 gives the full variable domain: EAGVVQSPRYKIIEKKQPVAFWCNPISGHNTLYWYLQNLGQGPELLIRYENEEAVDDSQLPKDRFSAERLKGVDSTLKIQPAELGDSAVYLCASSLDQTGGYEQYFGPGTRLTVT.

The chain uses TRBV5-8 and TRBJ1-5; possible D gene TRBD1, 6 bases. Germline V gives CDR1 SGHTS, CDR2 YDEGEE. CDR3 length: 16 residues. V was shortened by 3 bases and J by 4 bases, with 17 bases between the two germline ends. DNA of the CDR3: TGTGCCAGCAGCTCATACCAGGGGCGCGGGAATCAGCCCCAGCATTTT. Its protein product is CASSSYQGRGNQPQHF.

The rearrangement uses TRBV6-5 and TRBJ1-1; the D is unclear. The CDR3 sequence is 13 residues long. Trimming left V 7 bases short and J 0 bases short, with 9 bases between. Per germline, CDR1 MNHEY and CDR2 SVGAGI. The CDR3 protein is CASTIGVNTEAFF. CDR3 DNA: TGTGCCAGCACCATAGGAGTGAACACTGAAGCTTTCTTT.

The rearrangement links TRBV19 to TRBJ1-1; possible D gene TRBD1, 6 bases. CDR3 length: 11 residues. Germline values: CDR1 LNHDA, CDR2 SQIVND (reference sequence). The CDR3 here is CQAGQYTEAFF. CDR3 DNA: TGTCAGGCAGGACAGTACACTGAAGCTTTCTTT.

CDR3 bases: TGTGCCAGCAGTGATAGTAACACTAGAAACTATGGCTACACCTTC. This gives the protein CASSDSNTRNYGYTF. The chain recombines TRBV25-1 with TRBJ1-2; no firm D call. Trimming stripped 3 bases from V and 2 bases from J, with 13 bases between. Germline-derived CDR1 and CDR2 are MGHDK and SYGVNS. The CDR3 covers 15 residues.

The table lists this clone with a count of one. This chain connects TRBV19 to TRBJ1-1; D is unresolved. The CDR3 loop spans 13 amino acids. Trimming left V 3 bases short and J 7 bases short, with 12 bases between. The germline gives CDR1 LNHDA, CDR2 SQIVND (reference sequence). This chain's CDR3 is CASSITFRVEAFF. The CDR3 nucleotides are TGTGCCAGTAGTATTACTTTCCGAGTTGAAGCTTTCTTT. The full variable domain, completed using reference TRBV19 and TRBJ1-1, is DGGITQSPKYLFRKEGQNVTLSCEQNLNHDAMYWYRQDPGQGLRLIYYSQIVNDFQKGDIAEGYSVSREKKESFPLTVTSAQKNPTAFYLCASSITFRVEAFFGQGTRLTVV.

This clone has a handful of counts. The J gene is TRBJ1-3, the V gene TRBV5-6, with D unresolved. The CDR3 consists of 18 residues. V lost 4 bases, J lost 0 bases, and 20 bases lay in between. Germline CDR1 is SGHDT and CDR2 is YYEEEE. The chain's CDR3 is CASSPEEAKPTSGNTIYF. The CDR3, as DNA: TGTGCCAGCAGCCCCGAGGAAGCTAAGCCCACCTCTGGAAACACCATATATTTT.

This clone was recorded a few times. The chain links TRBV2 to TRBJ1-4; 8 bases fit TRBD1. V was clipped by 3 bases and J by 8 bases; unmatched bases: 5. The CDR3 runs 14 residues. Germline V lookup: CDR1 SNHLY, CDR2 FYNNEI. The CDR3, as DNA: TGTGCCAGCAGTGAGCAGGGGGCGCGGGAAAAACTGTTTTTT. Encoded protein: CASSEQGAREKLFF.

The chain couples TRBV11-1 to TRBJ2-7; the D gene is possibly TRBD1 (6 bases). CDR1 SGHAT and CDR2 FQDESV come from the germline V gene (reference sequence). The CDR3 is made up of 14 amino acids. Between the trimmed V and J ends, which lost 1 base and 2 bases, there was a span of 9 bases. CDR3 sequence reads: CASSLGQAAYEQYF. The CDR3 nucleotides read TGTGCCAGCAGCTTAGGACAGGCCGCCTACGAGCAGTACTTC.

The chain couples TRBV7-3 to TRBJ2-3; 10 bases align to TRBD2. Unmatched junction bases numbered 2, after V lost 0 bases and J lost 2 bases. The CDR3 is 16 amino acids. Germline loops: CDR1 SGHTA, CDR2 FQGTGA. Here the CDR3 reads CASSLTSGGNTDTQYF. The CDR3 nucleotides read TGTGCCAGCAGCTTAACTAGCGGGGGGAACACAGATACGCAGTATTTT.